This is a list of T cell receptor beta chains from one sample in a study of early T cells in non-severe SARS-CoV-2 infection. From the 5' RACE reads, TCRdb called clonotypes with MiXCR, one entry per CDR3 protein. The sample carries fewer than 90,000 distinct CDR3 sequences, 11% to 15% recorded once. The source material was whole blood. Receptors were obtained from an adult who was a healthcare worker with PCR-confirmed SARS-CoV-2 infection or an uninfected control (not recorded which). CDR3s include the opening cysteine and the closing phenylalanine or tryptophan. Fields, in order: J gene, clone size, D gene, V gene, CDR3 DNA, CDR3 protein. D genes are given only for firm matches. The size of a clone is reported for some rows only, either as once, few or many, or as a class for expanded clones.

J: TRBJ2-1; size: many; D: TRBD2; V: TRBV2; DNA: TGTGCCAGCAGCCGAGAGCGGGGGGGCCTAAATGAGCAGTTCTTC; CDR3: CASSRERGGLNEQFF
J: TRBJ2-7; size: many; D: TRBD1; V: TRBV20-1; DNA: TGCAGTGCTAGAGTTATCGGGACAGGCGATTACGAGCAGTACTTC; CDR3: CSARVIGTGDYEQYF
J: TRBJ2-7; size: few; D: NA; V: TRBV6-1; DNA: TGTGCCAGCAGTGAAATAGGGGGGGCGTCCGAGCAGTACTTC; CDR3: CASSEIGGASEQYF
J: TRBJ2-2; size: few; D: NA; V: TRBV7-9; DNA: TGTGCCAGCAGCCCACGGACAGAAAACACCGGGGAGCTGTTTTTT; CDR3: CASSPRTENTGELFF
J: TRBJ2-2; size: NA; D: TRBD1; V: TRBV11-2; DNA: TGTGCCAGCAGCTCGTTACAGGGGCTGGTCGGGGAGCTGTTTTTT; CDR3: CASSSLQGLVGELFF
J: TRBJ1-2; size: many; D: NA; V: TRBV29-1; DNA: TGCAGCGTTGATGAGGGTCCCCATGGCTACACCTTC; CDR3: CSVDEGPHGYTF
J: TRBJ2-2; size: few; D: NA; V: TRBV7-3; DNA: TGTGCCAGCAGCAAAGTAGCGGTGAACACCGGGGAGCTGTTTTTT; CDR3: CASSKVAVNTGELFF
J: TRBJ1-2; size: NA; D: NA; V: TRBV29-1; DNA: TGCAGCGTGCAGGGATTTAACTATGGCTACACCTTC; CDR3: CSVQGFNYGYTF
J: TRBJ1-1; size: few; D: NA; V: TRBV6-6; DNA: TGTGCCAGCAGTATCGGAAGGGCTGAAGCTTTCTTT; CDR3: CASSIGRAEAFF
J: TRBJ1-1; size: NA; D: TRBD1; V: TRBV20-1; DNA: TGCAGTGCTAGCACAGGGGGCATCCGCACTGAAGCTTTCTTT; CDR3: CSASTGGIRTEAFF
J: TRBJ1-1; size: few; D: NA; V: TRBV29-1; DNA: TGCAGCGTTGATCGAGGCAGGAGCACTGAAGCTTTCTTT; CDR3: CSVDRGRSTEAFF
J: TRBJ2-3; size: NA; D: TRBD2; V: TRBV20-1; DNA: TGCAGTGCCACCACCATGGGGCGGGGGGGTAGGTCAGATACGCAGTATTTT; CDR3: CSATTMGRGGRSDTQYF
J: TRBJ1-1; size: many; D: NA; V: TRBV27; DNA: TGTGCCAGCAGCCCTAGGTTGAACACTGAAGCTTTCTTT; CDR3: CASSPRLNTEAFF
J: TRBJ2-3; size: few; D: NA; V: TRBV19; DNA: TGTGCCAGTAGTATACCGCGGATGGGGGTTTCGGATACGCAGTATTTT; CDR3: CASSIPRMGVSDTQYF
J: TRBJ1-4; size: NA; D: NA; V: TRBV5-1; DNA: TGCGCCAGCTACCGGGCCCCAGGCGGGGATGAAAAACTGTTTTTT; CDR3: CASYRAPGGDEKLFF
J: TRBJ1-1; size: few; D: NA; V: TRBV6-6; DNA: TGTGCCAGCACCCAGGCAAGGGTCCCGAACACTGAAGCTTTCTTT; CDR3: CASTQARVPNTEAFF
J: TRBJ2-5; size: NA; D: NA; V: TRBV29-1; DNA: TGCAGCGGACTAGACCCTTTCGGGGAGACCCAGTACTTC; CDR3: CSGLDPFGETQYF
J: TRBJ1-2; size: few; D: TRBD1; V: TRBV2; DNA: TGTGCCAGCACCGGGGACAGCGAACTACTGGGCTACACCTTC; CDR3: CASTGDSELLGYTF
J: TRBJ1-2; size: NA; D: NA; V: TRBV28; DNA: TGTGCCAGCAGTTTGCCCAGCGGCTATGGCTACACCTTC; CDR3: CASSLPSGYGYTF
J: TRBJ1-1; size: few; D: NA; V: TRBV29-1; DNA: TGCAGCGTGATGACAGCGGGGAACACTGAAGCTTTCTTT; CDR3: CSVMTAGNTEAFF
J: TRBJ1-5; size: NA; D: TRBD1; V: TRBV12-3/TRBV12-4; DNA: TGTGCCAGCAGTGTGGGACAGGGGGACAATCAGCCCCAGCATTTT; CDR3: CASSVGQGDNQPQHF
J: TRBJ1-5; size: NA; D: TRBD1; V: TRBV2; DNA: TGTGCCAGTCATAAAGGACAGGTCGAACAGCCCCAGCATTTT; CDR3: CASHKGQVEQPQHF
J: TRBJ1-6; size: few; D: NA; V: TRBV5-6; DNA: TGTGCCAGCAGCTTCGGGACGAATTCACCCCTCCACTTT; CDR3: CASSFGTNSPLHF
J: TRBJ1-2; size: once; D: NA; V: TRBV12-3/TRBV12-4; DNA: TGTGCCAGCAGTTTATCGTCAGGGTACAATGGCTACACCTTC; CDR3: CASSLSSGYNGYTF
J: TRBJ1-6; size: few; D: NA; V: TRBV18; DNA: TGTGCCAGCTCACCAAGTAATTCACCCCTCCACTTT; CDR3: CASSPSNSPLHF
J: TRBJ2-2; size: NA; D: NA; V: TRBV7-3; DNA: TGTGCCAGCAGCCCAGTGGGAACCGGGGAGCTGTTTTTT; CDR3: CASSPVGTGELFF
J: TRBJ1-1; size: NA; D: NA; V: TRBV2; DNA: TGTGCCAGCAGTGTAAGGATGGAGAACACTGAAGCTTTCTTT; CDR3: CASSVRMENTEAFF
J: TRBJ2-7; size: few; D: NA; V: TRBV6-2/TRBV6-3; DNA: TGTGCCAGCAGTTACGCTGGCACTTACGAGCAGTACTTC; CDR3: CASSYAGTYEQYF
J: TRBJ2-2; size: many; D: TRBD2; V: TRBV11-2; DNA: TGTGCCAGCAGCTTAGTGGGACTAGCCGTGAACACCGGGGAGCTGTTTTTT; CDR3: CASSLVGLAVNTGELFF
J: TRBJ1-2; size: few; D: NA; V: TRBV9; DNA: TGTGCCAGCAGCCCCAGCGGTGTCTATGGCTACACCTTC; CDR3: CASSPSGVYGYTF
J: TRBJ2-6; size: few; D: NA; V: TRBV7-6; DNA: TGTGCCAGCAGCCTCACTACAGGAGGTTTCTCTGGGGCCAACGTCCTGACTTTC; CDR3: CASSLTTGGFSGANVLTF
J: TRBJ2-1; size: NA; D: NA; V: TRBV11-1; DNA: TGTGCCAGCAGCTTAGACGGGCCGTACAATGAGCAGTTCTTC; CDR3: CASSLDGPYNEQFF
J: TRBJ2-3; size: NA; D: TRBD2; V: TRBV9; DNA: TGTGCCAGCACCGGGGGGGGACTGCCGGGAAATACGCAGTATTTT; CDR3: CASTGGGLPGNTQYF
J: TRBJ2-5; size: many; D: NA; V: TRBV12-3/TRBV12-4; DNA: TGTGCCAGCAACCCTGGGGGGGGGGCCTGGGAGACCCAGTACTTC; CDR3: CASNPGGGAWETQYF
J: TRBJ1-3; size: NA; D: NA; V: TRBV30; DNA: TGTGCCTGGATGACGGAGCCTGGAAACACCATATATTTT; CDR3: CAWMTEPGNTIYF
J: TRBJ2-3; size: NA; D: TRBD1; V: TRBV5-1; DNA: TGCGCCAGCAGCTCAAGGACAGGGGGCACAGATACGCAGTATTTT; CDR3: CASSSRTGGTDTQYF
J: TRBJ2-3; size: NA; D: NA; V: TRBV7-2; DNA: TGTGCCAGCAGACTCGACAGCATGCGGACAGATACGCAGTATTTT; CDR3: CASRLDSMRTDTQYF
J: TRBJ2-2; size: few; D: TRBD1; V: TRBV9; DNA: TGTGCCAGCAGCGTCACGGGACAGTTCGGCGGGGAGCTGTTTTTT; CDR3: CASSVTGQFGGELFF
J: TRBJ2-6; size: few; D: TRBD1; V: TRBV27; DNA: TGTGCCAGCAGTTTATCGGGACAGGGGGCTTTGGCTGGGGCCAACGTCCTGACTTTC; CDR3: CASSLSGQGALAGANVLTF
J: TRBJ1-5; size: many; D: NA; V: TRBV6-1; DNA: TGTGCCAGCAGTGTAGGAGGGGATCAGCCCCAGCATTTT; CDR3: CASSVGGDQPQHF
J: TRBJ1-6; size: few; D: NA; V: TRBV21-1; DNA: TGTGCCAGCAGGAGGTCTTCGCCCCTCCACTTT; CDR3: CASRRSSPLHF
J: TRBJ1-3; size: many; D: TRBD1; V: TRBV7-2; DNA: TGTGCCAGCAGCTTAGAAACAGGGGGCGGAAACACCATATATTTT; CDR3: CASSLETGGGNTIYF
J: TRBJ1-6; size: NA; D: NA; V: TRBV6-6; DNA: TGTGCCAGCTACAGGGAAAGTTATTCACCCCTCCACTTT; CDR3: CASYRESYSPLHF
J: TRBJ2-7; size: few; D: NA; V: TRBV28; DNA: TGTGCCAGCGCCGGACAAAACTACGAGCAGTACTTC; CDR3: CASAGQNYEQYF
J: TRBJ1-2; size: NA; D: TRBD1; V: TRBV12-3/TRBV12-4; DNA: TGTGCCAGCAGCCGCGGACAGGGGAATGGCTACACCTTC; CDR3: CASSRGQGNGYTF
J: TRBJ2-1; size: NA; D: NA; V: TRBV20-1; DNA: TGCAGTGCTAGAGAAAAGTATGAGCAGTTCTTC; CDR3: CSAREKYEQFF
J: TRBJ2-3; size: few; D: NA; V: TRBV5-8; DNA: TGTGCCAGCAGCTTGGGACATATAAGCACAGATACGCAGTATTTT; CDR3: CASSLGHISTDTQYF
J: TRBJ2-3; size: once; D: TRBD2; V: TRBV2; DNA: TGTGCCAGCAGCCCCCTAGCGGGCACAGATACGCAGTATTTT; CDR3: CASSPLAGTDTQYF
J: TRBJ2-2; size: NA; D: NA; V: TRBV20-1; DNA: TGCAGTGCTCGGCAACTAGGCGGGGAGCTGTTTTTT; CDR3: CSARQLGGELFF
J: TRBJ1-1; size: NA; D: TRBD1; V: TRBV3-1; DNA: TGTGCCAGCAGCCAACGCGACAGGGAAACTGAAGCTTTCTTT; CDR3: CASSQRDRETEAFF
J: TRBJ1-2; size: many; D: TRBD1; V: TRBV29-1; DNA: TGCAGCGTCGGGGACAGTAGCAACTATGGCTACACCTTC; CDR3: CSVGDSSNYGYTF
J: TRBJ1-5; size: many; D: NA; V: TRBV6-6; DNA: TGTGCCAGCAGTTCCCCGGGCAGGGTCGGTCAGCCCCAGCATTTT; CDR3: CASSSPGRVGQPQHF
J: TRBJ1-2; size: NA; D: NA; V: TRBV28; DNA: TGTGCCAGCAGCACTGTAGGGGGCTACACCTTC; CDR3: CASSTVGGYTF
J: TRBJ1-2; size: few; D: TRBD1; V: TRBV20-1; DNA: TGCAGTGCTAGTACAGGGGGGGGCAACTATGGCTACACCTTC; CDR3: CSASTGGGNYGYTF
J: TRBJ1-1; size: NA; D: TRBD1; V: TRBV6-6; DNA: TGTGCCAGTAGTCTTACCGGACAGGGGAGGTCTGAAGCTTTCTTT; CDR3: CASSLTGQGRSEAFF